Included here is one T cell receptor (beta chain) sequence, with context. This specimen comes from a study of T cells expressing NK-cell markers. TCRdb reprocessed the 5' RACE reads, with one entry per CDR3 protein and no DNA. Here the sample table reports about 380,000 distinct CDR3 sequences. The CDR3 length is 17 residues. CDR1 and CDR2 from the germline V gene are SGHAT and FQNNGV. Material for sequencing was blood T cells: a sorted CD56 or NKG2C T cell subset, CD4+ or CD8+ T cells, or bulk PBMC T cells (not recorded which). V and J are TRBV11-2 and TRBJ2-3; TCRdb's D gene call, TRBD1, goes unchecked for lack of DNA. This clonotype originated in a man aged 18 to 69 in good health. The CDR3 sequence: CASSLDQQRQHTDTQYF.